This TCR beta chain derives from a study of T cell changes during pregnancy in multiple sclerosis. Only in-frame clones appear in the TCRdb table, and some are missing; sequencing was by immunoSEQ multiplex PCR. The table shows about 64,000 clones, with less than 95% occurring only once. Germline CDR1 reads MNHEY; CDR2 reads SMNVEV (reference sequence). The CDR3 length is 16 residues. The V end lost 5 bases, the J end lost 0 bases, and 14 bases lay between the germline ends. The chain joins TRBV27 to TRBJ2-1, with D uncertain. The receptor's source is a female donor in good health, enrolled as a control in a pregnancy study. The sequencing here drew on peripheral blood, taken in the second trimester of pregnancy. CDR3 bases: TGTGCCAGCAGTCTCTTTTGGGCTGGCTCCTACAATGAGCAGTTCTTC. Translating it yields CASSLFWAGSYNEQFF.